This entry features one TCR beta chain sequence. The data were taken from a study of blood T cell repertoires in COVID-19. The CDR3 totals 15 residues. V trimming: 3 bases; J trimming: 5 bases; junction bases outside the gene matches: 7. Germline loops: CDR1 LGHNA, CDR2 YNFKEQ. The data were produced by immunoSEQ multiplex PCR, yet TCRdb's version contains in-frame clones alone and is incomplete. The sample yields about 200,000 clones, 65% to 90% seen once. Specimen: PBMCs or T cells enriched from blood (not recorded which). The chain carries TRBV4-2 and TRBJ2-1, with TRBD2 matching over 7 bases. The receptor was isolated from a woman aged 40-49 years with acute COVID-19. CDR3 nucleotides: TGTGCCAGCAGCCAGGCGGAGCGGGAAGACAATGAGCAGTTCTTC. Its protein product is CASSQAEREDNEQFF.